The 10 T cell receptor beta chains below were found in one sample sequenced in a study of T cell changes during pregnancy in multiple sclerosis. This table comes from immunoSEQ multiplex PCR, and its TCRdb copy is limited to in-frame clones, with some not included. The sample has roughly 80,000 clones, under 95% seen once; the top ten hold about 1.5%. The source material was peripheral blood, sampled before pregnancy. These receptor sequences come from a female donor with multiple sclerosis, enrolled in a pregnancy study.

The rearrangement uses TRBV19 and TRBJ1-1; 7 bases match TRBD1. This CDR3 is 14 amino acids long. The V and J ends lost 6 bases and 0 bases, in that order; junction bases with no gene match: 4. Per germline, CDR1 LNHDA and CDR2 SQIVND (reference sequence). Written as DNA, the CDR3 is TGTGCCAGTAGCGTGACAGGGATGAACACTGAAGCTTTCTTT. Its protein is CASSVTGMNTEAFF.

The chain recombines TRBV5-1 with TRBJ2-1; D gene ambiguous. The CDR3 is 15 residues long. Germline CDR1 reads SGHRS; CDR2 reads YFSETQ. The V and J ends lost 1 base and 5 bases respectively, with 13 bases between them. As DNA, the CDR3 is TGCGCCAGCAGCTTGTCGACCTTCGGAGACAATGAGCAGTTCTTC. As protein: CASSLSTFGDNEQFF.

The chain joins TRBV2 to TRBJ2-3; TRBD2 agrees at 12 bases. This CDR3 has 14 residues. V lost 11 bases to trimming and J lost 2 bases; unmatched junction nucleotides: 5. The germline CDR1 and CDR2 sequences are SNHLY and FYNNEI. The CDR3 loop reads CAELAGGPTDTQYF. CDR3 sequence (DNA): TGTGCCGAGCTAGCGGGGGGGCCCACAGATACGCAGTATTTT.

The chain combines TRBV7-3 with TRBJ1-1; TRBD1 agrees at 8 bases. V trimming: 5 bases; J trimming: 7 bases; junction bases outside the gene matches: 9. The CDR3 runs 14 residues. Germline V gene sequence: CDR1 SGHTA, CDR2 FQGTGA. CDR3 in DNA: TGTGCCAGCAGCGTAGGCAGGGGGCAAAGTGAAGCTTTCTTT. It encodes CASSVGRGQSEAFF. The whole variable domain, remainder taken from reference TRBV7-3 and TRBJ1-1, is GAGVSQTPSNKVTEKGKYVELRCDPISGHTALYWYRQSLGQGPEFLIYFQGTGAADDSGLPNDRFFAVRPEGSVSTLKIQRTERGDSAVYLCASSVGRGQSEAFFGQGTRLTVV.

The chain employs TRBV7-6 and TRBJ1-4; D not certain. Trimming cost V 1 base and J 1 base, with 13 bases left between them. This CDR3 region has 17 residues. Looked up from germline, CDR1 is SGHVS and CDR2 is FNYEAQ. CDR3 residues: CASSLVFPVETNEKLFF. CDR3 DNA: TGTGCCAGCAGCTTAGTGTTCCCCGTAGAAACTAATGAAAAACTGTTTTTT.

The genes are TRBV5-6 and TRBJ2-7; D is perhaps TRBD2 (5 bases). V gave up 2 bases and J gave up 3 bases, with 12 bases separating them. The CDR3 has 14 amino acids. Germline V CDR1 and CDR2: SGHDT, YYEEEE. In DNA form, the CDR3 reads TGTGCCAGCAGCTTAACGGCGGGTGTCTACGAGCAGTACTTC. It translates to CASSLTAGVYEQYF.

The chain is built from TRBV16 and TRBJ1-1; D unclear. The germline V gene has CDR1 KGHSY and CDR2 FQNENV. The CDR3 loop spans 12 amino acids. Trimming took off 8 bases at V and 1 base at J, with 8 bases between the two ends. CDR3 amino acids: CASPPGNTEAFF. DNA of the CDR3: TGTGCCAGCCCACCCGGGAACACTGAAGCTTTCTTT.

This chain joins TRBV6-5 and TRBJ1-5; D is ambiguous. Trimming took off 5 bases at V and 7 bases at J, with 9 bases between the two ends. This CDR3 spans 12 amino acids. Germline CDR1 MNHEY, CDR2 SVGAGI. CDR3 protein: CASSEPGQPQHF. CDR3 in DNA: TGTGCCAGCAGTGAGCCAGGACAGCCCCAGCATTTT.

The chain employs TRBV7-8 and TRBJ1-1; 7 nucleotides line up with TRBD1. The germline V gene encodes CDR1 SGHVS and CDR2 FQNEAQ. V trimming: 5 bases; J trimming: 1 base; junction bases outside the gene matches: 7. The CDR3 consists of 15 residues. The CDR3 loop reads CASSHQGGRNTEAFF. The CDR3 DNA sequence: TGTGCCAGCAGCCACCAGGGGGGAAGGAACACTGAAGCTTTCTTT.

This sequence joins TRBV27 and TRBJ1-1; D unclear. The CDR3 spans 16 residues. V lost 0 bases to trimming and J lost 0 bases, with 11 bases between them. CDR1 and CDR2 from the germline V gene are MNHEY and SMNVEV (reference sequence). This CDR3 reads CASSLSREGLNTEAFF. The DNA for the CDR3 is TGTGCCAGCAGTTTATCGCGTGAGGGCCTGAACACTGAAGCTTTCTTT.